This entry describes one TCR beta chain. This entry is derived from a study of shared clonotypes between healthy human individuals. Positive CCR7 selection of CD45RO-negative cells yielded the naive CD8 cells, and terminally differentiated effector memory CD45RA+ cells were excluded. Germline V gives CDR1 SGHDT, CDR2 YYEEEE. CDR3 length equals 15 residues. Trimming shortened V by 4 bases and J by 4 bases, and 17 bases separated the two germline ends. Only in-frame clones appear in the TCRdb table, and some are missing; sequencing was by immunoSEQ multiplex PCR. The table records 1.5 million to 2.5 million clones, less than 95% of them present only once.

The TCR comes from a man in his late teens or twenties in good health. The chain employs TRBV5-6 and TRBJ1-2; no firm D call. Sequencing was done on a sample of naive CD8+ T cells sorted from blood. In DNA, the CDR3 is TGTGCCAGCAGCGCCTGGGAGGCGTCAATCTATGGCTACACCTTC. Translating it yields CASSAWEASIYGYTF.